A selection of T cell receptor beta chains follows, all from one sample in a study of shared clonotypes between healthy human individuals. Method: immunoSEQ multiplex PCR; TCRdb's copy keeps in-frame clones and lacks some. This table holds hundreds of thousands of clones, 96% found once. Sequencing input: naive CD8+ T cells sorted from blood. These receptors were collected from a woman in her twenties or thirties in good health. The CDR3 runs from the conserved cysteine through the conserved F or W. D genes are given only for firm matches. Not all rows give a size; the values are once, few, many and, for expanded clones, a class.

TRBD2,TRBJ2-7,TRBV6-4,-,TGTGCCAGCAGGCGGACTAGCAGCGAGCAGTACTTC,CASRRTSSEQYF
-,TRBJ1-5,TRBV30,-,TGTGCCTGGAGTCCCGGGTTTAGCAATCAGCCCCAGCATTTT,CAWSPGFSNQPQHF
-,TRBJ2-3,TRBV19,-,TGTGTGATAAAGGGGGAGGGGGATACGCAGTATTTT,CVIKGEGDTQYF
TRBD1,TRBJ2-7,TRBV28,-,TGTGCCAGCAGTCCCGGGACAGGTACCTACGAGCAGTACTTC,CASSPGTGTYEQYF
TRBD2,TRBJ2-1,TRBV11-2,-,TGTGCCAGCAGCTTATTTCGGACTAGCGGGACCCAAGGGGGCAATGAGCAGTTCTTC,CASSLFRTSGTQGGNEQFF
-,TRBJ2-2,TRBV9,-,TGTGCCAGCAGCGTAGAGCAGGCGAACACCGGGGAGCTGTTTTTT,CASSVEQANTGELFF
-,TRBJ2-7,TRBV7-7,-,TGTGCCAGCAGCTTAGCTGACGCAGGTTACGAGCAGTACTTC,CASSLADAGYEQYF
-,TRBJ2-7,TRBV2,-,TGTGCCAGCAGACCTACTAGCTACGAGCAGTACTTC,CASRPTSYEQYF
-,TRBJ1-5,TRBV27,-,TGTGCCAGCAGTTTTGGAAATCAGCCCCAGCATTTT,CASSFGNQPQHF
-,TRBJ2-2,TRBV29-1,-,TGCAGCGGTTGGACAGACACCGGGGAGCTGTTTTTT,CSGWTDTGELFF
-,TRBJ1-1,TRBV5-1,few,TGCGCCAGCACCCAGGGTGCGGAAGCTTTCTTT,CASTQGAEAFF
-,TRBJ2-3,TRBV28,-,TGTGCCAGCAGTTACGCCGGGACTCGAGGGGCAGATACGCAGTATTTT,CASSYAGTRGADTQYF
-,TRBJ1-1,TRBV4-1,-,TGCGCCAGCAGCCACTCCATGGGGGCTATGAACACTGAAGCTTTCTTT,CASSHSMGAMNTEAFF
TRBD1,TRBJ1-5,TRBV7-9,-,TGTGCCAGCAGCTTGGGACAGGGAGGGCATCAGCCCCAGCATTTT,CASSLGQGGHQPQHF
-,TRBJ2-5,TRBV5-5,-,TGTGCCAGCAGCTTTCGGGATTGGGAGACCCAGTACTTC,CASSFRDWETQYF
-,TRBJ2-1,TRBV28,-,TGTGCCAGCAGTGGCCTACTAGAACGCTCCTACAATGAGCAGTTCTTC,CASSGLLERSYNEQFF
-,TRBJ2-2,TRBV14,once,TGTGCCAGCAGCCAAAGTGAGTCCGGGGAGCTGTTTTTT,CASSQSESGELFF
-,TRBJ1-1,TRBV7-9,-,TGTGCCAGCAGCTCCCAAAGGGGACCGCCAAACACTGAAGCTTTCTTT,CASSSQRGPPNTEAFF
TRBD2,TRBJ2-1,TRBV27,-,TGTGCCAGCAGTTTCGGACTAGTAGATGAGCAGTTCTTC,CASSFGLVDEQFF
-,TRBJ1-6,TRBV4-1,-,TGCGCCAGCAGCGACCCGGGGGAGAATTCACCCCTCCACTTT,CASSDPGENSPLHF
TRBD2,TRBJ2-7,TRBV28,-,TGTGCCAGCAGTAGGGGACTAGCGGACTCCTACGAGCAGTACTTC,CASSRGLADSYEQYF
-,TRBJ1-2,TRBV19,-,TGTGCCACCCGAGGGACCGGGAAGGACTATGGCTACACCTTC,CATRGTGKDYGYTF
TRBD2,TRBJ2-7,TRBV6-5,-,TGTGCCAGCAGTTACTCGCTCGAGCGGGAGGGCTACGAGCAGTACTTC,CASSYSLEREGYEQYF
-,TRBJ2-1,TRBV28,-,TGTGCCAGCAGACTTCCCGCCTACAATGAGCAGTTCTTC,CASRLPAYNEQFF
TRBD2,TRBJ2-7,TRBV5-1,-,TGCGCCAGCAGCTGGACTAGCGGTACCTACGAGCAGTACTTC,CASSWTSGTYEQYF
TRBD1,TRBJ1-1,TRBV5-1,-,TGCGCCAGCACTTGGACGGGACAGGGTTCGACTGAAGCTTTCTTT,CASTWTGQGSTEAFF
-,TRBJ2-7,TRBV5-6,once,TGTGCCAGCAGCTTTAATCAGGGGAATTCCTACGAGCAGTACTTC,CASSFNQGNSYEQYF
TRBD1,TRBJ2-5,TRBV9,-,TGTGCCAGCAGCGTAGACAGGGGGCCGCAAGAGACCCAGTACTTC,CASSVDRGPQETQYF
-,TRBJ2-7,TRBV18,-,TGTGCCAGCTCACCAGCAGGGGCCGGGTTCTACGAGCAGTACTTC,CASSPAGAGFYEQYF
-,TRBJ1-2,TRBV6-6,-,TGTGCCAGCAGTTACTCTCCGAGAAATGGCTACACCTTC,CASSYSPRNGYTF
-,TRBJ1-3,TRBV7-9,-,TGTGCCAGCAGCCACAAGACCCCCACTGGAAACACCATATATTTT,CASSHKTPTGNTIYF
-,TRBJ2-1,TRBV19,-,TGTGCCAGTAGTAGTACAACATACAATGAGCAGTTCTTC,CASSSTTYNEQFF